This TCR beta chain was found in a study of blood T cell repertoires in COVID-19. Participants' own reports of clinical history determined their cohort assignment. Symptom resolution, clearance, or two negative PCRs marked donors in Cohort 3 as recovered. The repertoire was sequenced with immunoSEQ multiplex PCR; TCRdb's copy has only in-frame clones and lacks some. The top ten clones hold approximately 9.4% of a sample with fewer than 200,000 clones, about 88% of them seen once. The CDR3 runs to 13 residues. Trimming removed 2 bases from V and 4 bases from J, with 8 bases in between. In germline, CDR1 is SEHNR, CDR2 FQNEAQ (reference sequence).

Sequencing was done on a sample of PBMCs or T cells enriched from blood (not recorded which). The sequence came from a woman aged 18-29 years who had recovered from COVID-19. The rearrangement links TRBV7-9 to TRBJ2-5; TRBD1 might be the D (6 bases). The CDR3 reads CASSLQGIETQYF. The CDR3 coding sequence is TGTGCCAGCAGCTTACAGGGGATAGAGACCCAGTACTTC. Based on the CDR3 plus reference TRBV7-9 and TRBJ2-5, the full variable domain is DTGVSQNPRHKITKRGQNVTFRCDPISEHNRLYWYRQTLGQGPEFLTYFQNEAQLEKSRLLSDRFSAERPKGSFSTLEIQRTEQGDSAMYLCASSLQGIETQYFGPGTRLLVL.